This T cell receptor (beta chain) was sequenced in a study of OX40 agonist ivuxolimab in advanced cancers. Study-wide findings and caveats: Those patients achieving a partial response at 0.1-3.0 mg/kg showed among the lowest clonal expansion. At 0.1 to 3.0 mg/kg and by week 6, clonal expansion occurred in CD4+ and CD8+ blood T cells. The antigens recognized by the expanded peripheral T cells, that is their antigen specificity, were not determined.

Measured with immunoSEQ multiplex PCR; TCRdb has only the in-frame clones, and not every one. The data show around 110,000 clones, with 90% seen just once and approximately 0.52% held by the top ten. V was shortened by 5 bases and J by 11 bases, with 15 bases between the two germline ends. From germline, CDR1 is SGHTA and CDR2 FQGNSA. The CDR3 loop spans 12 amino acids. This clone was picked up one time. Its antigen is currently unknown. The sequence came from an adult with an advanced solid tumor such as melanoma, head and neck, liver or kidney cancer. Sample: CD4+ or CD8+ T cells sorted from blood, taken in a trial of the OX40 agonist ivuxolimab. The gene calls are TRBV7-2 and TRBJ1-1; D ambiguous. CDR3 DNA: TGTGCCAGCAGCCAACTCCGGAATCGGGCTTTCTTT. Translation gives CASSQLRNRAFF.